This T cell receptor beta chain was recorded in a study of response to subunit inactivated influenza vaccine. Points from the study as a whole: Seasonal influenza vaccination, on each occasion, was suggested by the authors to recruit few new T cells.

With regard to this clonotype: Its antigen remains unidentified.

TCRdb re-analysed the RT-PCR reads in MiXCR, keeping a single row per CDR3 protein. The data show roughly 570,000 distinct CDR3 sequences, 10% to 15% seen once. This TCR derives from a man aged 50 to 59 who received an inactivated influenza vaccine. Sample: PBMCs from blood, taken around seven weeks after vaccination.

CDR3 in DNA: TGTGCCAGCAGCCAAGTACAGGACCTTCGTGTTTATTTT. Protein product: CASSQVQDLRVYF. The chain has TRBV3-1 and TRBJ2-3; tentative D call: TRBD1 (5 bases). V lost 1 base and J lost 15, with 17 bases in between. This CDR3 is 13 amino acids long. CDR1 is LGHDT and CDR2 is YNNKEL in the germline V gene (reference sequence).